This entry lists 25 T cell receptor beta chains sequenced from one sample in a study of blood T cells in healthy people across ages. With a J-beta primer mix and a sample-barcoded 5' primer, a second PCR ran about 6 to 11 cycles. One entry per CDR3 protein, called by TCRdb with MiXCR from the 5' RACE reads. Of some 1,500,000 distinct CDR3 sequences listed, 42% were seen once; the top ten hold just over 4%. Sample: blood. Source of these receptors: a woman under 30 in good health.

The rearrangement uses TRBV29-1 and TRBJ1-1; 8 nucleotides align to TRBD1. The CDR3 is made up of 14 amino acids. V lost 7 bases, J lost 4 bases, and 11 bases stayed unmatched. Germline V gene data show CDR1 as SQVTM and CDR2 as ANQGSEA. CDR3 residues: CSAGQGGAGTEAFF. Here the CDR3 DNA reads TGCAGCGCTGGACAGGGTGGTGCGGGCACTGAAGCTTTCTTT.

The CDR3 DNA follows: TGTGCCAGCAGTTTATTGACAGGGGTCGGCTACACCTTC. The encoded protein is CASSLLTGVGYTF. This chain connects TRBV27 to TRBJ1-2, with 8 bases matching TRBD1. The germline gives CDR1 MNHEY, CDR2 SMNVEV (reference sequence). The CDR3 extends over 13 amino acids. V trimming: 1 base; J trimming: 8 bases; junction bases outside the gene matches: 3.

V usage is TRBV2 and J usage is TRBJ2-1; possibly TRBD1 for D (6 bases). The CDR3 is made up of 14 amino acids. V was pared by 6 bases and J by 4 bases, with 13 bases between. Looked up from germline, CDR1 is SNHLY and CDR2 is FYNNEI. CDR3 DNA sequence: TGTGCCAGCAGGAGGGGACAACAATACAATGAGCAGTTCTTC. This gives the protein CASRRGQQYNEQFF.

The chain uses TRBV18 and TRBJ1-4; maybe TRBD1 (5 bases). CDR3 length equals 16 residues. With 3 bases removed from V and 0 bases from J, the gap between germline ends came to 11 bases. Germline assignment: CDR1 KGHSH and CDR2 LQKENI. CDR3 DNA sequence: TGTGCCAGCTCACCTCAGGGTTCCACAACTAATGAAAAACTGTTTTTT. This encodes CASSPQGSTTNEKLFF. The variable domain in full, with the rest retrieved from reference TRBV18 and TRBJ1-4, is NAGVMQNPRHLVRRRGQEARLRCSPMKGHSHVYWYRQLPEEGLKFMVYLQKENIIDESGMPKERFSAEFPKEGPSILRIQQVVRGDSAAYFCASSPQGSTTNEKLFFGSGTQLSVL.

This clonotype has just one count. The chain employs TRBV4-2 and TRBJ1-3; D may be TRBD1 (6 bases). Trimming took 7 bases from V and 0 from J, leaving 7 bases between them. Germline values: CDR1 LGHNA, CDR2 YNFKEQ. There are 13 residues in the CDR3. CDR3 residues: CASTRGSGNTIYF. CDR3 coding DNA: TGTGCCAGCACCAGGGGCTCTGGAAACACCATATATTTT.

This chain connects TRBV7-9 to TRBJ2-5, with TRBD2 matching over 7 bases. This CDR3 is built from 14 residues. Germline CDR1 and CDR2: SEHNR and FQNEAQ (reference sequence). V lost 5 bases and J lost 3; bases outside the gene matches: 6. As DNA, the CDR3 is TGTGCCAGCAGCATCCGGGACTACAAAGAGACCCAGTACTTC. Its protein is CASSIRDYKETQYF. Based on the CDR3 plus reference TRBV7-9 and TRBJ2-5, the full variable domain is DTGVSQNPRHKITKRGQNVTFRCDPISEHNRLYWYRQTLGQGPEFLTYFQNEAQLEKSRLLSDRFSAERPKGSFSTLEIQRTEQGDSAMYLCASSIRDYKETQYFGPGTRLLVL.

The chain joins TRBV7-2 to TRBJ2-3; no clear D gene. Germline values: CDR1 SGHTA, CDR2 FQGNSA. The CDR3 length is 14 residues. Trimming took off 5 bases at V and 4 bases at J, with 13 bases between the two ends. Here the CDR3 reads CASSQQLVADTQYF. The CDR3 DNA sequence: TGTGCCAGCAGCCAACAATTAGTCGCAGATACGCAGTATTTT.

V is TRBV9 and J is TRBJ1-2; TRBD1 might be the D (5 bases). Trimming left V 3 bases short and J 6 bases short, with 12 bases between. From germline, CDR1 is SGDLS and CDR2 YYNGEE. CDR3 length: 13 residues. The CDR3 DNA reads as TGTGCCAGCAGCGCCCGGGGCCGAGATGGCTACACCTTC. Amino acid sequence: CASSARGRDGYTF.

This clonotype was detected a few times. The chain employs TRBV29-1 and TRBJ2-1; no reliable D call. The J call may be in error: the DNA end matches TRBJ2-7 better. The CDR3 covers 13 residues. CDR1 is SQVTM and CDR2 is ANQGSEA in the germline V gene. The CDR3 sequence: CSAALSSYNEQYF. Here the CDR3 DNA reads TGCAGCGCAGCATTGAGCTCCTACAATGAGCAGTACTTC.

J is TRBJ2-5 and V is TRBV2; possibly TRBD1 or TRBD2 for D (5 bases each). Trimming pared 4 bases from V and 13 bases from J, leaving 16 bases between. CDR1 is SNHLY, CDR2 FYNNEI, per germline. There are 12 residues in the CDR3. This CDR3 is CASSVSPGTAYF. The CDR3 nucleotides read TGTGCCAGCAGTGTCAGCCCCGGGACGGCGTACTTC.

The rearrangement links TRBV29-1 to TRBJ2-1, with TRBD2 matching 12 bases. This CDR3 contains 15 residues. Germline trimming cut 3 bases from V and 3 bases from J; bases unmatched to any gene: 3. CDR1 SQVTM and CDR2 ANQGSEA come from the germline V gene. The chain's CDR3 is CSVDTSGRFYNEQFF. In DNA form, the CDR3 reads TGCAGCGTTGACACTAGCGGGAGGTTCTACAATGAGCAGTTCTTC.

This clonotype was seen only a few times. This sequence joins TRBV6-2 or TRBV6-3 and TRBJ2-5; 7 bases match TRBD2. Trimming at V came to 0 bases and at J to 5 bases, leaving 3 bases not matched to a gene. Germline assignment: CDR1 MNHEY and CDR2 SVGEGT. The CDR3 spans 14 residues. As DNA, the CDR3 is TGTGCCAGCAGTTACTCAGCGGGATTGGAGACCCAGTACTTC. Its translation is CASSYSAGLETQYF.

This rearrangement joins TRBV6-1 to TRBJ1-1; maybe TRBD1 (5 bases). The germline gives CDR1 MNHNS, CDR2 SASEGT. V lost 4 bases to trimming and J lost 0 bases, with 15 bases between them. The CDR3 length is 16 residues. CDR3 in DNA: TGTGCCAGCAGTGGGGGGTTAGAAATTATGAACACTGAAGCTTTCTTT. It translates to CASSGGLEIMNTEAFF.

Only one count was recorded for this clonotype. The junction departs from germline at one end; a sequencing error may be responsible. CDR3 DNA sequence: TGCGTCAGCAGCCAAGATCGAAGGACTAGCTTCGGGGAGCAGTACTTC. It codes for CVSSQDRRTSFGEQYF. The V gene is TRBV4-3, the J gene TRBJ2-7; 8 bases are shared with TRBD2. Germline values: CDR1 LGHNA, CDR2 YSLEER. The CDR3 spans 16 residues.

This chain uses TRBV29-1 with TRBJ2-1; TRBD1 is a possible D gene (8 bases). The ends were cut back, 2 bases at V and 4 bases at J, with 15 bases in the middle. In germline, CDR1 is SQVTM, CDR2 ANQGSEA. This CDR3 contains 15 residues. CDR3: CSVEQTGGGYNEQFF. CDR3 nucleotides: TGCAGCGTTGAACAAACAGGGGGGGGATACAATGAGCAGTTCTTC.

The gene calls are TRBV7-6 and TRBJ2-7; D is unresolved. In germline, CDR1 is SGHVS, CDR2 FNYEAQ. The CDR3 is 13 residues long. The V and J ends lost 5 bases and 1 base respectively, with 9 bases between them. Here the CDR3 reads CASSQLVSYEQYF. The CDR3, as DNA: TGTGCCAGCAGCCAATTAGTTTCCTACGAGCAGTACTTC.

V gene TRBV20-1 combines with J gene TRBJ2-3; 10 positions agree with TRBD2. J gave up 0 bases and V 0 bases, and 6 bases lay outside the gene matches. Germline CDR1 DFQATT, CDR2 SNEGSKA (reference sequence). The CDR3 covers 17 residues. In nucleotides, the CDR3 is TGCAGTGCTAGAGATCGGGCTAGCGGGGGAAGCACAGATACGCAGTATTTT. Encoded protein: CSARDRASGGSTDTQYF.

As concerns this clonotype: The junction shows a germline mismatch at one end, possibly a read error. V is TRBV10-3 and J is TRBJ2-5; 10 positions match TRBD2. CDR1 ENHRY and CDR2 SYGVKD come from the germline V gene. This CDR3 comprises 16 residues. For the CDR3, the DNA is TGTACCATCAGTGAGTCGATACTAGCGGGGATGGAGACCCAGTACTTC. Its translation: CTISESILAGMETQYF.

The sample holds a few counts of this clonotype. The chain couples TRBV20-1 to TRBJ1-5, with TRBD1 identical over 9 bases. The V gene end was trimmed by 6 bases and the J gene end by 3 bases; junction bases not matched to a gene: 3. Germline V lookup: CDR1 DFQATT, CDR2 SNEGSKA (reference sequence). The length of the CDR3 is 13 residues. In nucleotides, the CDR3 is TGCAGTGCGGGGACAGGGCACAATCAGCCCCAGCATTTT. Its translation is CSAGTGHNQPQHF.

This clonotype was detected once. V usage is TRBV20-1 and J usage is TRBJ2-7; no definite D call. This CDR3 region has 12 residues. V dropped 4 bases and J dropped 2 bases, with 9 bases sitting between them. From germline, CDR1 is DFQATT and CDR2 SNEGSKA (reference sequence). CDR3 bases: TGCAGTGCTAACCCAGGCGCCTACGAGCAGTACTTC. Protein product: CSANPGAYEQYF.

CDR3 sequence: CASTERQASYEQYF. The DNA for the CDR3 is TGTGCCAGCACCGAGAGACAGGCTTCCTACGAGCAGTACTTC. The chain links TRBV28 to TRBJ2-7, with TRBD1 as a possible D gene (6 bases). Germline V gene lookup returns CDR1 MDHEN and CDR2 SYDVKM. The CDR3 contains 14 residues. V lost 7 bases, J lost 1 base, and 14 bases lay in between.

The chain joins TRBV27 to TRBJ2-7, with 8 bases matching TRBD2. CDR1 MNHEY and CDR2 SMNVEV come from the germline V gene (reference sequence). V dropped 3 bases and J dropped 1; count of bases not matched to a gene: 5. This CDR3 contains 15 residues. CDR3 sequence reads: CASSFGGVGSYEQYF. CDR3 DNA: TGTGCCAGCAGTTTCGGGGGGGTTGGGTCCTACGAGCAGTACTTC.

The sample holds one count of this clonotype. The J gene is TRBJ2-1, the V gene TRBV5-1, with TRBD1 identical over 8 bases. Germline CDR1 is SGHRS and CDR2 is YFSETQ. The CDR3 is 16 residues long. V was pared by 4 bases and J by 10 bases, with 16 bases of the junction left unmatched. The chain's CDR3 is CASSTGQGLSSYEQFF. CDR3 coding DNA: TGCGCCAGCAGCACCGGACAGGGCCTGAGCTCCTACGAGCAGTTCTTC.

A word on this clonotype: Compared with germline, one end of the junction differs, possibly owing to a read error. CDR3 in DNA: TGCGCCAGCAGCCCACCGGGACAGGGCTTCACCTTC. This gives the protein CASSPPGQGFTF. The chain links TRBV4-1 to TRBJ1-2; TRBD1 aligns across 9 bases. The length of the CDR3 is 12 residues. Per the germline V gene, CDR1 is MGHRA and CDR2 is YSYEKL.

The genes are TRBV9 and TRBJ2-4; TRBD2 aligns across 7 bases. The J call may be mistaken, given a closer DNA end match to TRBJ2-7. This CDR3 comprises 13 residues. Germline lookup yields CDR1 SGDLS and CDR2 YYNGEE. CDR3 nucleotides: TGTGCCAGCAGCGTAGGCGGGGGTAGCGAGCAGTACTTC. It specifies CASSVGGGSEQYF.